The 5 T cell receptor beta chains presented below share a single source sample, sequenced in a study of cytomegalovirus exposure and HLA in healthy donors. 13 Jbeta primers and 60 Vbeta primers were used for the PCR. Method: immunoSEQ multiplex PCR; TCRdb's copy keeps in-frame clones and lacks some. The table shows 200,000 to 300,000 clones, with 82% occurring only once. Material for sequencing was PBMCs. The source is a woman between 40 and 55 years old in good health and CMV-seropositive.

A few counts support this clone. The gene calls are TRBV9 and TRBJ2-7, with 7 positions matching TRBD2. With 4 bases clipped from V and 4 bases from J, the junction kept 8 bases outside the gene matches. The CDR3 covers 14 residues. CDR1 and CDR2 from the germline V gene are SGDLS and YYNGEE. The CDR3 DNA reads TGTGCCAGCAGCCTGACGGTGGGGGGGTACGAGCAGTACTTC. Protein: CASSLTVGGYEQYF.

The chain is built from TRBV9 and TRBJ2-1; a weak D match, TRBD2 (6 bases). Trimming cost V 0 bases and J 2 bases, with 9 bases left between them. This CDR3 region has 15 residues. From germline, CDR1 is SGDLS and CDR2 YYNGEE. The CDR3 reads CASSVEGLTYNEQFF. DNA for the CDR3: TGTGCCAGCAGCGTAGAGGGACTGACCTACAATGAGCAGTTCTTC.

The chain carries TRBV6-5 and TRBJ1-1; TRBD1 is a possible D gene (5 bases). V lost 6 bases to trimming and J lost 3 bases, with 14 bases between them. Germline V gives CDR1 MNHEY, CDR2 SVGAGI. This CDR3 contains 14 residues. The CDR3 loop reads CASSRGTEYTEAFF. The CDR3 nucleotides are TGTGCCAGCAGCCGCGGGACGGAGTACACTGAAGCTTTCTTT.

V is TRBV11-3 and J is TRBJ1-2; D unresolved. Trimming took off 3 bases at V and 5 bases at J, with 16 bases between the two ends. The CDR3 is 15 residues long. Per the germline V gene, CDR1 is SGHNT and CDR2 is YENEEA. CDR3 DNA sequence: TGTGCCAGCAGCTTCCCCACCGGACTTCCGTATGGCTACACCTTC. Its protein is CASSFPTGLPYGYTF.

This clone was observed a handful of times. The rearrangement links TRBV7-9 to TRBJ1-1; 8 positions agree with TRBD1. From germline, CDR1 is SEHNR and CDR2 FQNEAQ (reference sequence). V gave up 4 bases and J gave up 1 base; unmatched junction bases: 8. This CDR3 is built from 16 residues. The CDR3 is CASSSMDRVRNTEAFF. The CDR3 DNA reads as TGTGCCAGCAGCTCTATGGACAGGGTGAGGAACACTGAAGCTTTCTTT. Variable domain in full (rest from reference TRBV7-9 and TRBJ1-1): DTGVSQNPRHKITKRGQNVTFRCDPISEHNRLYWYRQTLGQGPEFLTYFQNEAQLEKSRLLSDRFSAERPKGSFSTLEIQRTEQGDSAMYLCASSSMDRVRNTEAFFGQGTRLTVV.